The clone carrying this T cell receptor beta chain occurred a few times. Its target is unknown. This entry is derived from a study of siplizumab effects on memory and regulatory T cells. Germline-derived CDR1 and CDR2 are SGHNT and YYREEE (reference sequence). The CDR3 sequence is 14 residues long. V was clipped by 0 bases and J by 4 bases, with 10 bases between them. Notes on the study in general: Treg-derived clones made up an average of roughly 70% of mappable alloreactive CD4+ clones with siplizumab and under 35% in controls. Greater diversity than memory cells seemed evident in naive T cells, which also appeared to be major alloresponse contributors. Of the alloreactive clones, only a minor fraction mapped to unstimulated subsets.

Assays covered around 100,000 TCR templates per sample. Profiling relied on immunoSEQ multiplex PCR, and the TCRdb table lists in-frame clones only, not all of them. The table lists about 94,000 clones, about 93% of them singletons. This TCR was sampled from a human donor in good health. Sequencing was carried out using non-Treg CD4+ T cells sorted from blood. The chain employs TRBV5-4 and TRBJ1-2, with a tentative D call TRBD1 (5 bases). The CDR3 bases are TGTGCCAGCAGCTTGGATCCAGGGAGCTATGGCTACACCTTC. It is translated as CASSLDPGSYGYTF.